A selection of T cell receptor beta chains follows, all from one sample in a study of spatial heterogeneity in lung cancer. In TCRdb, the 5' RACE reads were re-called with MiXCR into one record per CDR3 protein. The sample contains about 52,000 distinct CDR3 sequences, less than 9.5% of which appear only once. The sequences come from PBMCs, collected at follow-up. The receptors stem from a female donor with early-stage non-small cell lung cancer. The CDR3 runs from the conserved cysteine through the conserved F or W. Each record gives: clone size, V gene, J gene, CDR3 protein. Part of the rows lack a size; the others show once, few, many or a class for expanded clones.

size: -; V: TRBV3-1; J: TRBJ2-7; CDR3: CASGRQSNPREQYF
size: -; V: TRBV7-2; J: TRBJ2-3; CDR3: CASSRWGGASTDTQYF
size: many; V: TRBV4-3; J: TRBJ1-4; CDR3: CASSQQGAGEKLFF
size: many; V: TRBV28; J: TRBJ1-4; CDR3: CASSLSQNEKLFF
size: many; V: TRBV5-1; J: TRBJ2-7; CDR3: CASSLAAGRGDFSYEQYF
size: many; V: TRBV12-3/TRBV12-4; J: TRBJ2-1; CDR3: CASSFDYRNEQFF
size: -; V: TRBV28; J: TRBJ1-1; CDR3: CASRYPGGWETEAFF
size: few; V: TRBV5-1; J: TRBJ1-2; CDR3: CASSLGGTGNYGYTF
size: -; V: TRBV5-1; J: TRBJ2-5; CDR3: CASRYQGEETQYF
size: many; V: TRBV10-2; J: TRBJ1-4; CDR3: CATKRGEPNEKLFF
size: many; V: TRBV4-3; J: TRBJ2-3; CDR3: CASSHYRDSTDTQYF
size: few; V: TRBV12-3/TRBV12-4; J: TRBJ2-7; CDR3: CASSQGRGIYEQYF
size: many; V: TRBV20-1; J: TRBJ2-2; CDR3: CSAPSERGGLGELFF
size: many; V: TRBV7-2; J: TRBJ1-6; CDR3: CASSLGKNRGRNNSPLHF
size: many; V: TRBV6-5; J: TRBJ1-2; CDR3: CASSSLYLERGYGYTF
size: few; V: TRBV5-1; J: TRBJ1-3; CDR3: CASSLGSDSGNTIYF
size: -; V: TRBV25-1; J: TRBJ2-2; CDR3: CASKVANTGELFF
size: -; V: TRBV9; J: TRBJ2-1; CDR3: CASSPTGTSRANEQFF
size: many; V: TRBV5-1; J: TRBJ2-7; CDR3: CASSSDTGEEQYF
size: many; V: TRBV4-1; J: TRBJ1-5; CDR3: CASAVGAGDNQPQHF
size: many; V: TRBV2; J: TRBJ1-5; CDR3: CASKTYEGNQPQHF
size: -; V: TRBV5-4; J: TRBJ1-2; CDR3: CASSFPTENYGYTF
size: many; V: TRBV28; J: TRBJ2-2; CDR3: CASSSVGLSGELFF
size: many; V: TRBV20-1; J: TRBJ2-7; CDR3: CSARARGTYGEQYF
size: many; V: TRBV7-2; J: TRBJ2-1; CDR3: CASSLGLARYNEQFF
size: -; V: TRBV19; J: TRBJ1-5; CDR3: CASIEQGACQPQHF
size: few; V: TRBV5-1; J: TRBJ2-5; CDR3: CASSRRGSGGETQYF
size: few; V: TRBV12-5; J: TRBJ2-1; CDR3: CASGLGTGETYNEQFF